The 27 T cell receptor beta chains below all came from one sample that was sequenced in a study of T-cell memory formation after mild COVID-19 (dated by TCRdb to the early 2020s). Library creation used 5' RACE. TCRdb lists the instrument as Illumina NovaSeq 6000. TCRdb trimmed public reads at Q25 via fastp, called clones via MiXCR and kept in-frame beta chains. Rows with one shared CDR3 protein collapse into an entry with the most common genes and DNA. This sample is represented by under 300,000 distinct CDR3 sequences; more than 15% of them were singletons. Together, the top ten hold more than 20% of the sample. Sequenced: PBMCs or a T cell subset sorted from them (not recorded which). The receptors derive from a man between 18 and 29 years old who had mild COVID-19 (a few samples of this study predate the infection). The sample titles of this study are shuffled in the database, so cell type and time point are left out; the donor was told from shared clones.

The chain employs TRBV29-1 and TRBJ2-2, with D maybe TRBD1 (6 bases). Germline values: CDR1 SQVTM, CDR2 ANQGSEA. The V gene lost 5 bases and the J gene lost 3 bases, with 10 bases spanning the gap. The CDR3 length is 13 residues. For the CDR3, the DNA is TGCAGCGTTCACGGACAGTACACCGGGGAGCTGTTTTTT. Amino acid sequence: CSVHGQYTGELFF.

The chain carries TRBV28 and TRBJ2-3; D is unresolved. The CDR3 extends over 13 amino acids. Germline V lookup: CDR1 MDHEN, CDR2 SYDVKM. The germline V and J ends were trimmed by 6 bases and 3 bases, with 10 bases remaining between them. CDR3 nucleotide sequence: TGTGCCAGCAGGGGTCAAGGAACAGATACGCAGTATTTT. Protein sequence: CASRGQGTDTQYF.

This clonotype was seen more than once but under ten times. The chain recombines TRBV29-1 with TRBJ2-2; D is perhaps TRBD2 (5 bases). The CDR3 extends over 14 amino acids. Deletions cut 1 base from V and 1 base from J, with 7 bases between. Looked up from germline, CDR1 is SQVTM and CDR2 is ANQGSEA. This CDR3 reads CSVEARGNTGELFF. The CDR3, as DNA: TGCAGCGTTGAAGCACGGGGGAACACCGGGGAGCTGTTTTTT.

This clonotype was seen more than once but under ten times. The V call is TRBV7-2, the J call TRBJ2-3; D is unresolved. CDR1 and CDR2 from the germline V gene are SGHTA and FQGNSA. The CDR3 consists of 14 residues. Trimming stripped 3 bases from V and 0 bases from J, with 7 bases between. CDR3 sequence reads: CASSFRVSTDTQYF. The CDR3 DNA sequence: TGTGCCAGCAGCTTTAGGGTGAGCACAGATACGCAGTATTTT.

This clonotype was seen more than once but under ten times. This chain links TRBV6-2 or TRBV6-3 with TRBJ2-7, with a weak D call TRBD1 (6 bases). The germline V gene encodes CDR1 MNHEY and CDR2 SVGEGT. The CDR3 contains 17 residues. Trimming removed 0 bases from V and 0 bases from J, with 15 bases in between. CDR3 bases: TGTGCCAGCAGTTACTCGTTCCGGGACATCAGCTCCTACGAGCAGTACTTC. Amino acids: CASSYSFRDISSYEQYF.

This clonotype was counted ten times or more. The chain links TRBV20-1 to TRBJ2-5; TRBD1 is a possible D gene (6 bases). The V end was cut by 2 bases, the J end by 1 base, with 11 bases between. This CDR3 comprises 14 residues. CDR1 DFQATT and CDR2 SNEGSKA come from the germline V gene (reference sequence). The CDR3 sequence is CSARPGHLQETQYF. Written as DNA, the CDR3 is TGCAGTGCTAGACCGGGACACCTCCAAGAGACCCAGTACTTC.

The rearrangement links TRBV27 to TRBJ2-2; 7 bases agree with TRBD1. The length of the CDR3 is 17 residues. Trimming at V came to 4 bases and at J to 4 bases, leaving 12 bases not matched to a gene. Germline V gene sequence: CDR1 MNHEY, CDR2 SMNVEV (reference sequence). CDR3 residues: CASSWSRGSVGTGELFF. The CDR3 nucleotides read TGTGCCAGCAGTTGGTCCAGGGGGAGTGTGGGCACCGGGGAGCTGTTTTTT.

The V call is TRBV10-3, the J call TRBJ2-7; a possible D gene is TRBD1 (8 bases). The CDR3 length is 13 residues. The germline CDR1 and CDR2 sequences are ENHRY and SYGVKD. V was trimmed by 6 bases and J by 3 bases, leaving 12 bases between them. The CDR3 region has the DNA TGTGCCATCAGCACAGGGGGGGGCTACGAGCAGTACTTC. Its translation: CAISTGGGYEQYF.

This clonotype occurred many times. V gene TRBV7-3 combines with J gene TRBJ2-2; 12 nucleotides agree with TRBD2. J lost 4 bases, V lost 5 bases, and 5 bases had no gene match. Germline V gives CDR1 SGHTA, CDR2 FQGTGA. The CDR3 runs to 16 residues. The CDR3 nucleotides are TGTGCCAGCAGCCCGGGGACTAGCGGGCGCACCGGGGAGCTGTTTTTT. Its protein product is CASSPGTSGRTGELFF.

At least ten counts were recorded for this clonotype. This chain connects TRBV2 to TRBJ2-3, with a tentative D call TRBD2 (5 bases). V lost 3 bases to trimming and J lost 2 bases, with 9 bases between them. Per the germline V gene, CDR1 is SNHLY and CDR2 is FYNNEI. This CDR3 has 14 residues. The CDR3, as DNA: TGTGCCAGCAGTGAGGACTCCTACACAGATACGCAGTATTTT. It yields the protein CASSEDSYTDTQYF. Full variable domain (outside the CDR3, taken from reference TRBV2 and TRBJ2-3): EPEVTQTPSHQVTQMGQEVILRCVPISNHLYFYWYRQILGQKVEFLVSFYNNEISEKSEIFDDQFSVERPDGSNFTLKIRSTKLEDSAMYFCASSEDSYTDTQYFGPGTRLTVL.

The CDR3 nucleotides are TGCAGTGCTAGAGATTCTCAACAGAAATACTACAATGAGCAGTTCTTC. Amino acids: CSARDSQQKYYNEQFF. This chain links TRBV20-1 with TRBJ2-1; no clear D gene. V was cut by 0 bases and J by 3 bases, with 15 bases left in between. Germline CDR1 reads DFQATT; CDR2 reads SNEGSKA (reference sequence). The CDR3 sequence is 16 residues long.

The J gene is TRBJ2-3, the V gene TRBV28; 8 nucleotides align to TRBD2. V trimming: 3 bases; J trimming: 8 bases; junction bases outside the gene matches: 7. The CDR3 is 14 amino acids. Per the germline V gene, CDR1 is MDHEN and CDR2 is SYDVKM. The CDR3, as DNA: TGTGCCAGCAGTTTTTGGGGGGCGGGAGGTACGCAGTATTTT. It codes for CASSFWGAGGTQYF.

The chain combines TRBV12-3 or TRBV12-4 with TRBJ2-5; 9 positions match TRBD2. The CDR3 runs to 14 residues. V lost 6 bases, J lost 7 bases, and 9 bases stayed unmatched. CDR3: CASRSGGFKGTQYF. Here the CDR3 DNA reads TGTGCCAGCAGAAGCGGGGGGTTTAAGGGGACCCAGTACTTC.

The CDR3 DNA reads as TGTGCCAGCAGCTCAAGGCAGGCTCATCAGCCCCAGCATTTT. Translation: CASSSRQAHQPQHF. The chain joins TRBV7-2 to TRBJ1-5; D gene uncertain. There are 14 residues in the CDR3. The germline CDR1 and CDR2 sequences are SGHTA and FQGNSA. The V end lost 4 bases, the J end lost 5 bases, and 12 bases lay between the germline ends.

This chain joins TRBV7-2 and TRBJ1-5; 7 bases are a match to TRBD1. Germline CDR1 is SGHTA and CDR2 is FQGNSA. This CDR3 has 15 amino acids. The junction had 7 bases not matched to a gene; V was cut back by 1 base and J by 7 bases. CDR3 amino acids: CASSLGGQARQPQHF. CDR3 in DNA: TGTGCCAGCAGCTTAGGAGGACAGGCACGACAGCCCCAGCATTTT.

This chain uses TRBV14 with TRBJ2-5; no definite D call. Trimming shortened V by 2 bases and J by 3 bases, and 1 base separated the two germline ends. The CDR3 contains 11 residues. Germline V lookup: CDR1 SGHDN, CDR2 FVKESK. The CDR3: CASSQKETQYF. The CDR3 DNA follows: TGTGCCAGCAGCCAAAAAGAGACCCAGTACTTC.

This clonotype was seen more than once but under ten times. The gene calls are TRBV25-1 and TRBJ1-3; D gene uncertain. CDR3 length equals 15 residues. Looked up from germline, CDR1 is MGHDK and CDR2 is SYGVNS. V dropped 4 bases and J dropped 0 bases, with 10 bases sitting between them. The CDR3 bases are TGTGCCAGCAGTGGCCGGGTATCCTCTGGAAACACCATATATTTT. Protein sequence: CASSGRVSSGNTIYF.

This clonotype was seen only a few times. This chain links TRBV5-1 with TRBJ2-7; D is possibly TRBD1 (5 bases). In germline, CDR1 is SGHRS, CDR2 YFSETQ. Trimming pared 9 bases from V and 3 bases from J, leaving 19 bases between. This CDR3 region has 14 residues. CDR3 coding DNA: TGCGCCAATGCCCGACGGACACCTTTCTACGAGCAGTACGTC. Residues: CANARRTPFYEQYV.

This clonotype was seen a few times. The chain couples TRBV29-1 to TRBJ1-5, with 12 bases lining up with TRBD1. CDR3 length: 14 residues. Losses at the gene ends were 6 bases for V and 5 bases for J; bases not matched to a gene: 5. Germline V gene lookup returns CDR1 SQVTM and CDR2 ANQGSEA. The CDR3 bases are TGCAGCGTGGGACAGGGGGCCCGAGATCAGCCCCAGCATTTT. Translated: CSVGQGARDQPQHF.

The J gene is TRBJ2-7, the V gene TRBV4-3, with 8 bases that match TRBD1. The V and J ends lost 1 base and 0 bases, in that order; junction bases with no gene match: 5. CDR3 length: 16 residues. Germline V gives CDR1 LGHNA, CDR2 YSLEER. CDR3 sequence (DNA): TGCGCCAGCAGCCAAGGACAGGGGTTGGGCTCCTACGAGCAGTACTTC. The encoded protein is CASSQGQGLGSYEQYF.

V is TRBV11-2 and J is TRBJ2-3; 8 bases agree with TRBD2. V dropped 4 bases and J dropped 4; count of bases not matched to a gene: 10. Germline lookup yields CDR1 SGHAT and CDR2 FQNNGV. This CDR3 has 16 amino acids. In DNA, the CDR3 is TGTGCCAGCAGCTCTCTTTGGGCGGGGGGCTCAGATACGCAGTATTTT. This codes for CASSSLWAGGSDTQYF.

The V and J genes are TRBV7-3 and TRBJ2-1; 8 nucleotides align to TRBD2. This CDR3 spans 13 amino acids. CDR1 and CDR2 from the germline V gene are SGHTA and FQGTGA. V trimming: 4 bases; J trimming: 8 bases; junction bases outside the gene matches: 4. The CDR3 nucleotides read TGTGCCAGCAGCTACGGACTAGCCTATGAGCAGTTCTTC. It encodes CASSYGLAYEQFF.

This clonotype occurred a few times. This rearrangement joins TRBV10-3 to TRBJ1-3; the D is unclear. This CDR3 contains 14 residues. V was pared by 4 bases and J by 8 bases, with 15 bases between. Germline V lookup: CDR1 ENHRY, CDR2 SYGVKD. CDR3 amino acids: CAISGGNRLDTIYF. CDR3 bases: TGTGCCATCAGTGGAGGTAATCGGTTGGACACCATATATTTT.

This clonotype was observed many times. J is TRBJ2-7 and V is TRBV13, with unresolved D. Germline loops: CDR1 PRHDT, CDR2 FYEKMQ (reference sequence). V was cut by 1 base and J by 5 bases, with 6 bases left in between. CDR3 size: 12 residues. CDR3 region: CASSLEPNEQYF. The CDR3 DNA reads TGTGCCAGCAGCTTAGAGCCCAACGAGCAGTACTTC.

This clonotype was counted at least ten times. V usage is TRBV4-1 and J usage is TRBJ2-5; 8 bases line up with TRBD2. CDR1 MGHRA and CDR2 YSYEKL come from the germline V gene. The CDR3 has 15 residues. After removal of 4 bases from V and 6 bases from J, the junction contained 10 bases not matched to a gene. The CDR3 coding sequence is TGCGCCAGCAGCCTTACCGGGACTAGGGAACAGACCCAGTACTTC. This codes for CASSLTGTREQTQYF.

V gene TRBV9 combines with J gene TRBJ2-1, with 7 bases identical to TRBD1. Germline values: CDR1 SGDLS, CDR2 YYNGEE. V was pared by 2 bases and J by 14 bases, with 7 bases of the junction left unmatched. CDR3 size: 12 residues. CDR3 amino acids: CASSVEDRDKFF. The CDR3 bases are TGTGCCAGCAGCGTCGAAGACAGGGATAAGTTCTTC.

This chain joins TRBV15 and TRBJ2-1, with D maybe TRBD2 (6 bases). Germline CDR1 and CDR2: LNHNV and YYDKDF (reference sequence). This CDR3 is 14 amino acids long. Trimming cost V 5 bases and J 2 bases, with 10 bases left between them. The CDR3 loop reads CATSGDSPYNEQFF. In nucleotides, the CDR3 is TGTGCCACCAGCGGGGACTCGCCCTACAATGAGCAGTTCTTC.